The entry below gives a single T cell receptor beta chain sequence along with its context. The antigen remains unidentified. Per the germline V gene, CDR1 is SGHRS and CDR2 is YFSETQ. Trimming took off 4 bases at V and 4 bases at J, with 17 bases between the two ends. The CDR3 loop spans 15 amino acids. The PCR had 60 Vbeta and 13 Jbeta primers. TCRdb's copy holds only in-frame clones and misses some; the assay was immunoSEQ multiplex PCR. The table has 200,000 to 250,000 clones, roughly four fifths seen once; the top ten hold approximately 8.4%. These data originate in a study of cytomegalovirus exposure and HLA in healthy donors. Findings and limits, study-wide: At a 0.05 false discovery rate, a later analysis found over 15,000 TCR beta sequences to be associated with HLA alleles. In a later analysis, parvovirus B19, influenza, CMV and Epstein-Barr virus appeared linked to several top co-occurrence clusters.

This TCR was recovered from a woman aged 55-75 years in good health and CMV-seropositive. The sample was PBMCs. The rearrangement links TRBV5-1 to TRBJ1-1; D is unresolved. CDR3 amino acids: CASSLETSRGTEAFF. The CDR3 region has the DNA TGCGCCAGCAGCCTAGAGACCTCTCGGGGCACTGAAGCTTTCTTT. The whole variable domain, filled in from reference TRBV5-1 and TRBJ1-1, reads KAGVTQTPRYLIKTRGQQVTLSCSPISGHRSVSWYQQTPGQGLQFLFEYFSETQRNKGNFPGRFSGRQFSNSRSEMNVSTLELGDSALYLCASSLETSRGTEAFFGQGTRLTVV.